This TCR beta chain was documented in a study of a mutant IDH1 vaccine in newly diagnosed glioma. Across the whole study: Every participant had undergone radiotherapy, temozolomide, or both before, and most underwent both.

Time point specified: baseline, week 1 (first vaccination visit). Treatment meaning: pre-vaccination baseline after standard-of-care therapy. Those who donated had recent WHO grade 3 or 4 IDH1-mutant, ATRX-lost astrocytomas. Clones were read by immunoSEQ multiplex PCR, and TCRdb kept only the in-frame ones, dropping some. The sample consists of about 88,000 clones, over 70% of them appearing once. This clone was observed a handful of times. The antigen is not known. The germline gives CDR1 SNHLY, CDR2 FYNNEI. V dropped 3 bases and J dropped 3 bases, with 12 bases sitting between them. There are 14 residues in the CDR3. Study-wide results and limits: There were vaccine-induced immune responses in roughly 95% of the patients. Any relationship between pseudoprogression and changes in top peripheral T cell clonotypes seemed absent.

The sequence was obtained from a man between 35 and 55 years old with glioma. Some clones in this sample may be carry-over from other donors' samples. This chain joins TRBV2 and TRBJ2-7; D is perhaps TRBD2 (6 bases). Sequenced material: PBMCs, taken from a glioma patient treated with radiotherapy, temozolomide or both. The CDR3 coding sequence is TGTGCCAGCAGTGACAAGGACTACGTCTACGAGCAGTACTTC. The encoded protein is CASSDKDYVYEQYF.